This T cell receptor beta chain was sequenced in a study of blood T cell repertoires in COVID-19. Some clones are missing from TCRdb's copy, which holds only in-frame ones; the method was immunoSEQ multiplex PCR. The sample carries under 250,000 clones, roughly 85% recorded once. The CDR3 is made up of 13 amino acids. The V end was cut by 5 bases, the J end by 3 bases, with 10 bases between. Individuals drawn from approximately 26 US areas were about 18 to 95 years old. The clonotype was recovered from a woman in her thirties or forties who had been exposed to COVID-19. V is TRBV12-3 or TRBV12-4 and J is TRBJ1-2, with D uncertain. Sequencing input: PBMCs or T cells enriched from blood (not recorded which). DNA for the CDR3: TGTGCCAGCAGTAGAGAGGCGGACTATGGCTACACCTTC. Protein product: CASSREADYGYTF.